Listed here are 13 T cell receptor beta chains from one sample, sequenced in a study of blood T cells in healthy people across ages. A second roughly 6 to 11 cycle PCR used barcoded and J-beta primers. TCRdb re-analysed the 5' RACE reads in MiXCR, keeping a single row per CDR3 protein. The sample has roughly 730,000 distinct CDR3 sequences, roughly three fifths seen once; the top ten hold 20% to 30%. Sequencing was performed on blood. These receptors came from a man aged 35-49 years in good health.

The chain uses TRBV6-2 or TRBV6-3 and TRBJ2-1; 9 positions match TRBD2. CDR3 size: 17 residues. Unmatched junction bases numbered 12, after V lost 0 bases and J lost 9 bases. In germline, CDR1 is MNHEY, CDR2 SVGEGT. DNA of the CDR3: TGTGCCAGCAGTTACTCGATAGGCCTAGCGGGATTAAGTGAGCAGTTCTTC. Translated: CASSYSIGLAGLSEQFF.

The chain has TRBV28 and TRBJ2-5; D could derive from TRBD1 or TRBD2 (6 bases each). The germline V and J ends were trimmed by 5 bases and 11 bases, with 21 bases remaining between them. The CDR3 is made up of 14 amino acids. CDR1 and CDR2 (germline): MDHEN, SYDVKM. The CDR3 region is CASSSTGAVREQYF. CDR3 in DNA: TGTGCCAGCAGTAGCACGGGGGCTGTACGGGAGCAGTACTTC. Together with reference TRBV28 and TRBJ2-5, the CDR3 gives the full variable domain: DVKVTQSSRYLVKRTGEKVFLECVQDMDHENMFWYRQDPGLGLRLIYFSYDVKMKEKGDIPEGYSVSREKKERFSLILESASTNQTSMYLCASSSTGAVREQYFGPGTRLLVL.

The V gene is TRBV10-3, the J gene TRBJ2-1, with D possibly matching TRBD2 (5 bases). The CDR3 contains 15 residues. The germline V gene encodes CDR1 ENHRY and CDR2 SYGVKD. Trimming shortened V by 4 bases and J by 0 bases, and 10 bases separated the two germline ends. For the CDR3, the DNA is TGTGCCATCAGTGGCGGACTCCACTCCTACAATGAGCAGTTCTTC. Amino acid sequence: CAISGGLHSYNEQFF.

This clonotype was detected only a few times. This rearrangement joins TRBV6-1 to TRBJ1-5; TRBD1 matches at 7 bases. V gave up 6 bases and J gave up 2 bases; unmatched junction bases: 7. Germline CDR1 and CDR2: MNHNS and SASEGT. The CDR3 extends over 15 amino acids. The DNA for the CDR3 is TGTGCCAGCAGAGAAAGGACAGGCGGCAATCAGCCCCAGCATTTT. The encoded protein is CASRERTGGNQPQHF.

V gene TRBV3-1 combines with J gene TRBJ2-7; 10 bases agree with TRBD2. The V gene end was trimmed by 2 bases and the J gene end by 4 bases; junction bases not matched to a gene: 11. The CDR3 is 17 amino acids. CDR1 and CDR2 from the germline V gene are LGHDT and YNNKEL (reference sequence). Here the CDR3 DNA reads TGTGCCAGCAGCCAAAATCGCCTAGCGGGAGAGGCTTACGAGCAGTACTTC. This gives the protein CASSQNRLAGEAYEQYF.

This clonotype was counted only a few times. The rearrangement joins TRBV7-9 to TRBJ2-3, with 8 bases identical to TRBD2. There are 15 residues in the CDR3. Trimming took 2 bases from V and 4 from J; bases not matched to a gene: 5. Germline V gene lookup returns CDR1 SEHNR and CDR2 FQNEAQ (reference sequence). The CDR3 DNA follows: TGTGCCAGCAGCTTATTGATCGGGGGGGCAGATACGCAGTATTTT. Translated, it gives CASSLLIGGADTQYF.

V usage is TRBV4-2 and J usage is TRBJ1-2, with TRBD1 identical over 8 bases. Trimming at V came to 0 bases and at J to 8 bases, leaving 5 bases not matched to a gene. The CDR3 is 14 residues long. Germline values: CDR1 LGHNA, CDR2 YNFKEQ. This CDR3 reads CASSQDQGARGYTF. The CDR3 region has the DNA TGTGCCAGCAGCCAAGATCAGGGGGCGAGGGGCTACACCTTC.

This chain connects TRBV7-2 to TRBJ2-4, with 10 bases matching TRBD1. The CDR3 contains 14 residues. Germline V gene data show CDR1 as SGHTA and CDR2 as FQGNSA. The J segment lost 8 bases and the V segment lost 5 bases, leaving 6 bases of the junction unmatched. The CDR3 spells CASSETGGRDIQYF. The CDR3 DNA reads TGTGCCAGCAGCGAGACAGGGGGCAGGGACATTCAGTACTTC.

The rearrangement links TRBV28 to TRBJ2-3; D unclear. Trimming took 6 bases from V and 1 from J, leaving 14 bases between them. Germline-derived CDR1 and CDR2 are MDHEN and SYDVKM. This CDR3 region has 15 residues. The CDR3 reads CASRGSGIGTDTQYF. CDR3 sequence (DNA): TGTGCCAGCAGGGGATCAGGAATTGGCACAGATACGCAGTATTTT.

This clonotype occurred a few times. This chain uses TRBV29-1 with TRBJ2-5; D is perhaps TRBD2 (5 bases). There are 14 residues in the CDR3. Germline V lookup: CDR1 SQVTM, CDR2 ANQGSEA. The V and J ends lost 4 bases and 5 bases respectively, with 17 bases between them. The CDR3 DNA sequence: TGCAGCGTTGGGTCCGGGGTAGATCGGGAGACCCAGTACTTC. Translation gives CSVGSGVDRETQYF.

This clonotype was observed a few times. This rearrangement joins TRBV14 to TRBJ2-7, with a weak D call TRBD1 (5 bases). Trimming pared 4 bases from V and 3 bases from J, leaving 19 bases between. Germline lookup yields CDR1 SGHDN and CDR2 FVKESK. The CDR3 length is 16 residues. CDR3 DNA sequence: TGTGCCAGCAGCCTACCCCCTTTAGGGGTTAGCTACGAGCAGTACTTC. Its translation: CASSLPPLGVSYEQYF.

The CDR3 region has the DNA TGTGCCAGCAGCTTGGGTGGTATTCGCGGGAGGACGAACACCGGGGAGCTGTTTTTT. Protein: CASSLGGIRGRTNTGELFF. The chain couples TRBV11-2 to TRBJ2-2, with 8 bases matching TRBD2. The ends lost 3 bases at V and 0 bases at J; junction bases unmatched: 12. CDR1 and CDR2 (germline): SGHAT, FQNNGV. This CDR3 is built from 19 residues.

This clonotype was detected only once. This chain joins TRBV28 and TRBJ1-5; 8 bases match TRBD1. Germline CDR1 and CDR2: MDHEN and SYDVKM. With 6 bases clipped from V and 8 bases from J, the junction kept 15 bases outside the gene matches. This CDR3 is built from 16 residues. In DNA, the CDR3 is TGTGCCAGCAGAAGCCCCAGGCAGGGGGCGCCTGAGCCCCAGCATTTT. It codes for CASRSPRQGAPEPQHF. The full variable domain, with the rest looked up from reference TRBV28 and TRBJ1-5, is DVKVTQSSRYLVKRTGEKVFLECVQDMDHENMFWYRQDPGLGLRLIYFSYDVKMKEKGDIPEGYSVSREKKERFSLILESASTNQTSMYLCASRSPRQGAPEPQHFGDGTRLSIL.